Only a few counts were recorded for the clone carrying this TCR beta chain. Its antigen is currently unknown. CDR1 is SQVTM and CDR2 is ANQGSEA in the germline V gene. V shed 5 bases and J 6 bases; nucleotides not matched to a gene: 6. The CDR3 runs 13 residues. The data originate from a study of blood T cells in healthy people across ages. Combining a sample-barcoded 5' primer with a J-beta primer mix, a second PCR ran for about 6 to 12 cycles. TCRdb redid the calling of the 5' RACE reads with MiXCR, one entry per CDR3 protein. The sample records 700,000 to 850,000 distinct CDR3 sequences, around half being singletons. Study-level findings and limits: It was found that TCR beta diversity correlated strongly with the percentage of naive T cells.

This chain links TRBV29-1 with TRBJ2-1, with TRBD2 matching 8 bases. Sequences were obtained from blood. The sequence was obtained from a man aged 80 or over in good health. CDR3 sequence: CSVLLAGSNEQFF. CDR3 nucleotide sequence: TGCAGCGTTTTATTAGCGGGAAGCAATGAGCAGTTCTTC.